This T cell receptor (beta chain) was obtained from a study of OX40 agonist ivuxolimab in advanced cancers. Background on the study: Patients were dosed with the agonistic anti-OX40 (CD134) antibody ivuxolimab. Each patient was given ivuxolimab into a vein every 2 weeks, at 0.01 to 10 mg/kg. Partial responses, seen in three patients, involved one hepatocellular carcinoma and two cutaneous melanomas.

Measured with immunoSEQ multiplex PCR; TCRdb has only the in-frame clones, and not every one. The sample holds more than 85,000 clones, roughly 87% seen once. The CDR3 runs to 14 residues. Looked up from germline, CDR1 is MDHEN and CDR2 is SYDVKM. V was trimmed by 6 bases and J by 6 bases, leaving 14 bases between them. The V call is TRBV28, the J call TRBJ1-4; D possibly corresponds to TRBD1 (5 bases). This specimen consisted of CD4+ or CD8+ T cells sorted from blood, obtained in a trial of the OX40 agonist ivuxolimab. The receptor's source is an adult with an advanced solid tumor such as melanoma, head and neck, liver or kidney cancer. Here the CDR3 reads CASRVLGLDEKLFF. DNA for the CDR3: TGTGCCAGCAGGGTTCTGGGACTGGATGAAAAACTGTTTTTT.